One sample yielded the 12 T cell receptor beta chains listed below, sequenced in a study of shared T cell receptors in the human thymus. Sequencing used immunoSEQ multiplex PCR; TCRdb keeps in-frame clones, though not all of them. Among hundreds of thousands of clones listed, approximately 88% were seen once. This same sample was also taken into another study, of human thymus T cells.

The specimen sequenced was thymocytes. These receptors were collected from a boy under two years old with a congenital heart defect.

The genes are TRBV5-4 and TRBJ2-5; 7 bases agree with TRBD2. TRBJ2-7 explains the end of the DNA better; the J call may be wrong. The CDR3 runs 14 residues. CDR1 and CDR2 from the germline V gene are SGHNT and YYREEE (reference sequence). CDR3 region: CASSPRGEYYEQYF. DNA of the CDR3: TGTGCCAGCAGCCCCCGGGGGGAGTACTACGAGCAGTACTTC.

In this sample, this clone turned up once. The genes are TRBV30 and TRBJ2-3; TRBD1 agrees at 11 bases. The CDR3 totals 16 residues. Germline V lookup: CDR1 GTSNPN, CDR2 SVGIG (reference sequence). Trimming cost V 1 base and J 1 base; bases outside gene matches: 4. The CDR3 loop is CAWSDPGQGGTDTQYF. In nucleotides, the CDR3 is TGTGCCTGGAGTGACCCGGGACAGGGGGGCACAGATACGCAGTATTTT.

The genes are TRBV9 and TRBJ2-2; 7 bases are a match to TRBD2. The CDR3 is 15 amino acids. V was clipped by 5 bases and J by 7 bases; unmatched bases: 11. The germline gives CDR1 SGDLS, CDR2 YYNGEE. In DNA, the CDR3 is TGTGCCAGCAGTGGCGGGAGTAGGGGTTACGGGGAGCTGTTTTTT. Translated: CASSGGSRGYGELFF.

Points on this clone: It is likely a read error, because the conserved phenylalanine at the end of the CDR3 is missing. The rearrangement uses TRBV27 and TRBJ2-7; D is unclear. V was pared by 4 bases and J by 9 bases, with 10 bases between. CDR3 size: 11 residues. CDR1 is MNHEY, CDR2 SMNVEV, per germline (reference sequence). The DNA of the CDR3 is TGTGCCAGCAGTTCCCCCTTGGGGCAGTACCTC. Translated: CASSSPLGQYL.

The gene calls are TRBV5-1 and TRBJ2-3; 12 bases match TRBD2. From germline, CDR1 is SGHRS and CDR2 YFSETQ. The ends lost 5 bases at V and 0 bases at J; junction bases unmatched: 4. This CDR3 region has 16 residues. CDR3 sequence: CASRSGTSGSTDTQYF. For the CDR3, the DNA is TGCGCCAGCAGATCCGGGACTAGCGGGAGCACAGATACGCAGTATTTT.

This clone came up a few times. The rearrangement links TRBV4-3 to TRBJ1-2; perhaps TRBD1 as D (6 bases). Trimming left V 3 bases short and J 2 bases short, with 13 bases between. Germline loops: CDR1 LGHNA, CDR2 YSLEER. The CDR3 sequence is 15 residues long. As DNA, the CDR3 is TGCGCCAGCAGCCAGGGGGCAGGGTGGAACTATGGCTACACCTTC. Protein: CASSQGAGWNYGYTF.

Here the CDR3 DNA reads TGTGCCAGCAGCCCACGGGGGACTACCCCGAGGCCCTACGAGCAGTACTTC. Translating it yields CASSPRGTTPRPYEQYF. The chain couples TRBV14 to TRBJ2-7; 7 positions agree with TRBD2. CDR3 length: 17 amino acids. The germline gives CDR1 SGHDN, CDR2 FVKESK. The ends lost 4 bases at V and 2 bases at J; junction bases unmatched: 14.

This clone was counted a single time. This sequence joins TRBV15 and TRBJ1-5; TRBD1 is a possible D gene (5 bases). V lost 1 base and J lost 4, with 26 bases in between. Germline V gene data show CDR1 as LNHNV and CDR2 as YYDKDF (reference sequence). The CDR3 is made up of 20 amino acids. The CDR3 DNA is TGTGCCACCAGCAGAGTGAGTAAAGACAGCCCTCCCCCCCAAAATCAGCCCCAGCATTTT. Translating gives CATSRVSKDSPPPQNQPQHF.

The CDR3 DNA reads as TGTGCCAGCAGCCAAGATTTGCAACGGGAGGGCCAAGGCACAGATACGCAGTATTTT. It translates to CASSQDLQREGQGTDTQYF. The chain uses TRBV14 and TRBJ2-3; 8 nucleotides align to TRBD2. Germline CDR1 SGHDN, CDR2 FVKESK. The CDR3 runs 19 residues. V shed 0 bases, J shed 1 base, and the junction held 12 bases outside the gene matches.

This CDR3 is CASSFSQIYEQYF. The CDR3 DNA follows: TGTGCCAGCAGTTTCTCACAGATCTACGAGCAGTACTTC. The rearrangement links TRBV28 to TRBJ2-7; D call uncertain. Trimming stripped 3 bases from V and 3 bases from J, with 9 bases between. In germline, CDR1 is MDHEN, CDR2 SYDVKM. The CDR3 loop spans 13 amino acids.

This rearrangement joins TRBV5-8 to TRBJ2-7; maybe TRBD2 (5 bases). Germline V CDR1 and CDR2: SGHTS, YDEGEE. Trimming shortened V by 4 bases and J by 0 bases, and 14 bases separated the two germline ends. CDR3 size: 15 residues. DNA for the CDR3: TGTGCCAGCAGCCGTCGAGCTAGCCCCTCCTACGAGCAGTACTTC. Encoded protein: CASSRRASPSYEQYF. Drawing the rest from reference TRBV5-8 and TRBJ2-7, the complete variable domain is EAGVTQSPTHLIKTRGQQATLRCSPISGHTSVYWYQQALGLGLQFLLWYDEGEERNRGNFPPRFSGRQFPNYSSELNVNALELEDSALYLCASSRRASPSYEQYFGPGTRLTVT.

V and J are TRBV11-1 and TRBJ2-7; TRBD1 matches at 7 bases. Germline assignment: CDR1 SGHAT and CDR2 FQDESV (reference sequence). This CDR3 region has 16 residues. After removal of 5 bases from V and 4 bases from J, the junction contained 14 bases not matched to a gene. The CDR3 reads CASSPLGGQAIYEQYF. The CDR3 bases are TGTGCCAGCAGCCCCCTTGGCGGACAGGCTATTTACGAGCAGTACTTC.